This TCR beta chain is drawn from a study of blood T cell repertoires in COVID-19. Background on the study: Nucleic acid was either cDNA or gDNA, and it came from T cells, B-cell-depleted T cells, or PBMCs.

In the original workflow: Scientists estimated how many nucleated cells there were by amplifying reference gene primers. The repertoire was sequenced with immunoSEQ multiplex PCR; TCRdb's copy has only in-frame clones and lacks some. From that table come the V and J calls and clone size; the DNA was used to work out D and trimming. The sample records 140,000 or so clones, 60% to 85% being singletons. Trimming took off 0 bases at V and 2 bases at J, with 20 bases between the two ends. The CDR3 is made up of 18 amino acids. Sequenced material: peripheral blood. The chain joins TRBV23-1 to TRBJ2-7; no firm D call. TRBV23-1 is noted as an ORF with a role that remains uncertain. The origin of this receptor is a man aged 50 to 60 with acute or convalescent COVID-19. CDR3 in DNA: TGCGCCAGCAGTCAATCTTCTCGATCAGTGGCCAGGACCTACGAGCAGTACGTC. This codes for CASSQSSRSVARTYEQYV.